The rows below give T cell receptor beta chains drawn from one sample of a study of cytomegalovirus exposure and HLA in healthy donors. Clones were sequenced by immunoSEQ multiplex PCR, and TCRdb holds only the in-frame ones, with some missing. The sample lists around 250,000 clones; approximately 81% were seen once. Sequencing used PBMCs. These receptors were taken from a woman aged 60-70 years in good health and CMV-seropositive. Each CDR3 is given with its conserved first and last residue. Each record gives: clone size, V gene, J gene, D gene, CDR3 protein, CDR3 DNA. D genes are given only for firm matches. Size values are once, few and many counts, or a class for expanded clones, and some rows have none.

>.|TRBV6-1|TRBJ2-1|TRBD2
CASSESFRTSGYNEQFF
TGTGCCAGCAGTGAATCCTTTAGGACTAGCGGCTACAATGAGCAGTTCTTC
>.|TRBV9|TRBJ2-3|.
CASSTNRASLTDTQYF
TGTGCCAGCAGCACGAACAGGGCCTCCCTCACAGATACGCAGTATTTT
>.|TRBV5-6|TRBJ1-2|.
CASNQGYGYTF
TGTGCCAGCAACCAGGGCTATGGCTACACCTTC
>.|TRBV19|TRBJ2-7|.
CASRIQALAPYEQYF
TGTGCCAGTAGGATCCAAGCCCTAGCTCCCTACGAGCAGTACTTC
>.|TRBV5-6|TRBJ1-2|.
CASSFRGAAYSHGYTF
TGTGCCAGCAGCTTTCGCGGGGCCGCCTATTCACATGGCTACACCTTC
>.|TRBV11-3|TRBJ2-3|TRBD2
CASSLAGGPLDTQYF
TGTGCCAGCAGCTTAGCGGGAGGGCCGTTGGATACGCAGTATTTT
>.|TRBV5-4|TRBJ1-4|TRBD1
CASSLSTGINEKLFF
TGTGCCAGCAGCTTGTCGACAGGGATTAATGAAAAACTGTTTTTT
>.|TRBV28|TRBJ2-4|.
CASSFFVARNIQYF
TGTGCCAGCAGTTTTTTCGTAGCAAGAAACATTCAGTACTTC
>.|TRBV4-1|TRBJ1-5|TRBD1
CASSHPGQGGYSNQPQHF
TGCGCCAGCAGCCATCCGGGACAGGGGGGGTATAGCAATCAGCCCCAGCATTTT
>.|TRBV27|TRBJ2-1|TRBD2
CASSLATGLVNEQFF
TGTGCCAGCAGTTTAGCCACGGGACTAGTAAATGAGCAGTTCTTC
>.|TRBV11-2|TRBJ2-1|TRBD1
CASSLTDRGSGNEQFF
TGTGCCAGCAGCTTAACCGACAGGGGCAGCGGCAATGAGCAGTTCTTC
>.|TRBV7-8|TRBJ2-7|.
CASSPPGSWDEQYF
TGTGCCAGCAGCCCCCCTGGGAGTTGGGACGAGCAGTACTTC
>.|TRBV5-1|TRBJ1-5|.
CASSLGTVSNQPQHF
TGCGCCAGCAGCTTGGGCACAGTTAGCAATCAGCCCCAGCATTTT
>.|TRBV2|TRBJ1-1|.
CASSLEFATNTEAFF
TGTGCCAGCAGTCTTGAGTTTGCAACGAACACTGAAGCTTTCTTT
>.|TRBV18|TRBJ2-1|.
CASSPNVEGEQFF
TGTGCCAGCTCACCTAACGTGGAGGGTGAGCAGTTCTTC
>few|TRBV2|TRBJ1-3|.
CASSLLTGYTIYF
TGTGCCAGCAGTCTGTTGACGGGGTACACCATATATTTT
>few|TRBV28|TRBJ1-1|.
CASSSQVVGTEAFF
TGTGCCAGCAGTTCCCAGGTGGTGGGCACTGAAGCTTTCTTT
>.|TRBV5-1|TRBJ2-7|TRBD1
CASSFGTVSYEQYF
TGCGCCAGCAGCTTCGGGACAGTTTCCTACGAGCAGTACTTC
>.|TRBV6-5|TRBJ2-7|.
CASSRVVSYEQYF
TGTGCCAGCAGCCGCGTTGTGAGCTACGAGCAGTACTTC
>.|TRBV6-1|TRBJ2-2|.
CASRQGMTGELFF
TGTGCCAGCAGACAGGGCATGACCGGGGAGCTGTTTTTT
>.|TRBV11-2|TRBJ2-7|TRBD2
CASSPRLAGHEQYF
TGTGCCAGCAGCCCCAGACTAGCGGGCCACGAGCAGTACTTC
>.|TRBV7-9|TRBJ2-1|.
CASSRGINEQFF
TGTGCCAGCAGCCGAGGAATAAATGAGCAGTTCTTC
>.|TRBV6-5|TRBJ2-2|.
CASSYREWNTGELFF
TGTGCCAGCAGTTATCGGGAGTGGAACACCGGGGAGCTGTTTTTT
>few|TRBV19|TRBJ1-1|.
CASMTGNTEAFF
TGTGCCAGTATGACAGGGAACACTGAAGCTTTCTTT
>few|TRBV6-5|TRBJ1-5|.
CASSYSSNQPQHF
TGTGCCAGCAGTTACTCGAGTAATCAGCCCCAGCATTTT
>.|TRBV5-1|TRBJ2-5|.
CASSASGTYQETQYF
TGCGCCAGCAGCGCCTCCGGGACTTATCAAGAGACCCAGTACTTC
>.|TRBV5-6|TRBJ2-5|.
CASSLSWGETQYF
TGTGCCAGCAGCTTATCTTGGGGCGAGACCCAGTACTTC
>.|TRBV4-1|TRBJ2-1|.
CASSRTGGAYNEQFF
TGCGCCAGCAGCCGCACTGGCGGGGCCTACAATGAGCAGTTCTTC
>.|TRBV11-2|TRBJ1-2|.
CASSLVRLLDGYTF
TGTGCCAGCAGCTTAGTGCGTCTTTTGGATGGCTACACCTTC
>.|TRBV5-4|TRBJ2-1|TRBD2
CASRPGTSGYNEQFF
TGTGCCAGCAGACCCGGGACTAGCGGCTACAATGAGCAGTTCTTC
>.|TRBV10-3|TRBJ2-3|TRBD2
CAISELAGSDTQYF
TGTGCCATCAGTGAACTAGCGGGATCAGATACGCAGTATTTT
>.|TRBV7-8|TRBJ2-7|.
CASSLPGFEDEQYF
TGTGCCAGCAGCTTACCAGGGTTCGAGGACGAGCAGTACTTC
>.|TRBV12-5|TRBJ1-5|TRBD1
CASGLSGQMVQPQHF
TGTGCTAGTGGTTTGTCGGGACAGATGGTTCAGCCCCAGCATTTT
>.|TRBV6-6|TRBJ2-7|TRBD1
CASGPQGATYEQYF
TGTGCCAGCGGTCCCCAGGGGGCTACCTACGAGCAGTACTTC
>.|TRBV5-4|TRBJ1-2|.
CASSLIQDYGYTF
TGTGCCAGCAGCTTGATCCAGGACTATGGCTACACCTTC
>.|TRBV10-3|TRBJ1-5|TRBD1
CAIRGQAGNQPQHF
TGTGCCATCAGGGGACAGGCCGGCAATCAGCCCCAGCATTTT
>.|TRBV30|TRBJ2-7|.
CAQQARIPPYEQYF
TGTGCCCAACAGGCACGAATTCCCCCCTACGAGCAGTACTTC
>.|TRBV28|TRBJ1-3|.
CASSLRGRRGNTIYF
TGTGCCAGCAGTTTAAGGGGTAGAAGAGGAAACACCATATATTTT
>.|TRBV7-6|TRBJ2-3|.
CASSPTAGTSDTQYF
TGTGCCAGCAGCCCCACGGCGGGGACCTCGGATACGCAGTATTTT
>.|TRBV18|TRBJ1-1|.
CASSPIRTEDEAFF
TGTGCCAGCTCACCGATCAGGACGGAGGATGAAGCTTTCTTT
>.|TRBV2|TRBJ2-7|TRBD1
CASSVRDRGGEQYF
TGTGCCAGCAGTGTAAGGGACAGGGGGGGTGAGCAGTACTTC
>.|TRBV27|TRBJ2-5|TRBD2
CASSGLAGVGLETQYF
TGTGCCAGCAGTGGACTAGCGGGAGTCGGGTTGGAGACCCAGTACTTC
>few|TRBV6-1|TRBJ1-5|TRBD1
CASRTRQGGYQPQHF
TGTGCCAGCAGAACTAGACAGGGGGGATATCAGCCCCAGCATTTT
>once|TRBV9|TRBJ2-5|TRBD2
CASSTGLAVQETQYF
TGTGCCAGCAGCACGGGACTAGCGGTACAAGAGACCCAGTACTTC
>.|TRBV5-1|TRBJ2-2|TRBD2
CASRPYGLAGDPHTGELFF
TGCGCCAGCAGACCTTATGGACTAGCGGGAGATCCCCACACCGGGGAGCTGTTTTTT
>.|TRBV7-3|TRBJ1-1|.
CASSPGRGNTEAFF
TGTGCCAGCAGCCCCGGGAGGGGTAACACTGAAGCTTTCTTT
>.|TRBV9|TRBJ2-7|.
CASSVGQGLDVYEQYF
TGTGCCAGCAGCGTAGGGCAGGGACTCGACGTCTACGAGCAGTACTTC
>.|TRBV9|TRBJ2-1|TRBD2
CASSHPGTSGSREQFF
TGTGCCAGCAGCCACCCCGGGACTAGCGGGAGTAGGGAGCAGTTCTTC
>.|TRBV28|TRBJ1-4|TRBD1
CASNDPGQSNEKLFF
TGTGCCAGCAATGACCCGGGACAGAGTAATGAAAAACTGTTTTTT
>.|TRBV5-4|TRBJ2-3|TRBD2
CASSPLAGGLTDTQYF
TGTGCCAGCAGCCCTCTAGCGGGAGGGCTTACAGATACGCAGTATTTT
>.|TRBV10-3|TRBJ1-2|TRBD1
CAISEDRGDGYTF
TGTGCCATCAGTGAGGACAGGGGGGATGGCTACACCTTC